This TCR beta chain was captured in a study of cytomegalovirus exposure and HLA in healthy donors. This CDR3 region has 12 residues. Trimming removed 3 bases at V and 3 bases at J, with 4 bases between. The germline CDR1 and CDR2 sequences are SGHAT and FQNNGV. The primer mix had 60 Vbeta and 13 Jbeta primers. Clones were sequenced by immunoSEQ multiplex PCR, and TCRdb holds only the in-frame ones, with some missing. Of around 150,000 clones listed, 82% are singletons. This chain connects TRBV11-2 to TRBJ2-3; D call uncertain. This clonotype originated in a man between 25 and 39 years old in good health and CMV-seropositive. The sequencing sample was made of PBMCs. This CDR3 is CASSFGTDTQYF. CDR3 coding DNA: TGTGCCAGCAGCTTCGGGACAGATACGCAGTATTTT. The full variable domain, with the rest looked up from reference TRBV11-2 and TRBJ2-3, is EAGVAQSPRYKIIEKRQSVAFWCNPISGHATLYWYQQILGQGPKLLIQFQNNGVVDDSQLPKDRFSAERLKGVDSTLKIQPAKLEDSAVYLCASSFGTDTQYFGPGTRLTVL.